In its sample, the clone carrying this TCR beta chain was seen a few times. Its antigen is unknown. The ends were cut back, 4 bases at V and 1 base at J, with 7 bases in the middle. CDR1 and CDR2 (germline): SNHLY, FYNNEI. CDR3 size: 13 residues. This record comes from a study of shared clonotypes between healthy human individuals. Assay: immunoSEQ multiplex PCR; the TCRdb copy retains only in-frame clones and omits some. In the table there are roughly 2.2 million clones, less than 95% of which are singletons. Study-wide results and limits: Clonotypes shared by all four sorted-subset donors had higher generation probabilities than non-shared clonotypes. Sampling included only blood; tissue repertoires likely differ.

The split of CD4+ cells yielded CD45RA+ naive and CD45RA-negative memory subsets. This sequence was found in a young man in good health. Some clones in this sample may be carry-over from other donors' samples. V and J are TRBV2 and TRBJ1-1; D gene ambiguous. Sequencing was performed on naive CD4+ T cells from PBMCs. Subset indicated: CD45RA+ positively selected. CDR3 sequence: CASSAQRNTEAFF. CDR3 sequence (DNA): TGTGCCAGCAGTGCCCAAAGGAACACTGAAGCTTTCTTT.